Detailed here is one T cell receptor beta chain. These data originate in a study of blood T cell repertoires in COVID-19. Overall study context: Samples representing acute and convalescent COVID-19 were sourced from the United States, Italy and Spain. PBMCs, B-cell-depleted T cells, or T cells provided the cDNA or gDNA that made up the material.

Original processing methods: Using reference gene primer amplification, nucleated cell counts were estimated. Data came from immunoSEQ multiplex PCR; TCRdb stores just in-frame clones and leaves some out. From that table come the V and J calls and clone size; the DNA was used to work out D and trimming. The repertoire consists of 91,000 or so clones, with approximately 78% occurring once and the leading ten covering around 7%. The trim removed 8 bases at V and 4 bases at J, leaving 6 bases unmatched. The germline CDR1 and CDR2 sequences are LNHDA and SQIVND (reference sequence). The CDR3 covers 13 residues.

This chain joins TRBV19 and TRBJ1-2; 8 bases are a match to TRBD1. The clonotype comes from a man in his fifties with active or convalescent COVID-19. The sequenced material came from peripheral blood. For the CDR3, the DNA is TGTGCCAGTTTCCAGGGGGCTCCCTATGGCTACACCTTC. It specifies CASFQGAPYGYTF.